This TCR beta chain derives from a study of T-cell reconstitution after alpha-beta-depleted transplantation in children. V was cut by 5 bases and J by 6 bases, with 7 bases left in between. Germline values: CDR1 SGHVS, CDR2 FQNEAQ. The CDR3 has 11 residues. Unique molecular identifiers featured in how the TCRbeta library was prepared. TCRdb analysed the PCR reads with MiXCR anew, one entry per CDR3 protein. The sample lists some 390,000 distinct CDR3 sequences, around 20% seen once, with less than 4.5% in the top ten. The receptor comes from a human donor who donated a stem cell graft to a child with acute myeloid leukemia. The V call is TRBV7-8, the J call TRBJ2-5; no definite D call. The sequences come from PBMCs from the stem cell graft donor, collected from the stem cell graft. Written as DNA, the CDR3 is TGTGCCAGCAGCCCAGCCCAGACCCAGTACTTC. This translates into CASSPAQTQYF.